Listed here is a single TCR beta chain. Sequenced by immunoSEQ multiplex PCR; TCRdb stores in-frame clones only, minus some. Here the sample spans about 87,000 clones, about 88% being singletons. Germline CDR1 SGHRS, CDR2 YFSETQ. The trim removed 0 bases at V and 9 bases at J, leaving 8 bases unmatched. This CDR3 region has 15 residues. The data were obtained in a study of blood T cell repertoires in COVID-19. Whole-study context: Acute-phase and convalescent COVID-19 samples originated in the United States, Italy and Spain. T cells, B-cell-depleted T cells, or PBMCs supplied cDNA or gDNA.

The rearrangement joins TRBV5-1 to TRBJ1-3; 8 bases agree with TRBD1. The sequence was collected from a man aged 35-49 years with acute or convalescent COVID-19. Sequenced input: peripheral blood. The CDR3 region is CASSLDPGQEVTIYF. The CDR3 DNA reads TGCGCCAGCAGCTTGGACCCGGGACAGGAGGTCACCATATATTTT.